The rows below give T cell receptor beta chains drawn from one sample of a study of CD8 T cells in Susac syndrome. Each CDR3 protein is one row after TCRdb ran MiXCR on the immunoSEQ multiplex PCR reads. This table has 95,000 to 150,000 distinct CDR3 sequences, roughly 95% appearing once. The sequencing input was CD4+ T cells from PBMCs. These receptors all stem from a human donor with Susac syndrome. Both conserved end residues are part of each CDR3. The D gene is left open where the match is weak. The size field is filled for only some rows; it gives once, few, many or a size class.

size: .; D: .; J: TRBJ1-1; V: TRBV28; CDR3: CASSPLFGYGGEAFF; DNA: TGTGCCAGCAGTCCTTTGTTTGGGTACGGGGGTGAAGCTTTCTTT
size: .; D: TRBD2; J: TRBJ2-3; V: TRBV5-4; CDR3: CASSLGLGVADTQYF; DNA: TGTGCCAGCAGCCTGGGACTAGGGGTCGCAGATACGCAGTATTTT
size: .; D: TRBD2; J: TRBJ2-7; V: TRBV11-2; CDR3: CASSSVKGGVPWEQYF; DNA: TGTGCCAGCAGCTCCGTGAAGGGAGGGGTACCTTGGGAGCAGTACTTC
size: .; D: .; J: TRBJ2-5; V: TRBV3-1; CDR3: CASSQDRAGGETQYF; DNA: TGTGCCAGCAGCCAAGATCGGGCAGGAGGGGAGACCCAGTACTTC
size: .; D: TRBD1; J: TRBJ2-7; V: TRBV18; CDR3: CASSPLGQGGGEQYF; DNA: TGTGCCAGCTCACCACTAGGACAGGGCGGTGGCGAGCAGTACTTC
size: .; D: TRBD1; J: TRBJ1-2; V: TRBV5-4; CDR3: CASSLEGQGVRGYTF; DNA: TGTGCCAGCAGCTTGGAGGGACAGGGAGTTCGGGGCTACACCTTC
size: .; D: TRBD2; J: TRBJ2-1; V: TRBV20-1; CDR3: CSARGLAVGGQFF; DNA: TGCAGTGCGAGAGGACTAGCGGTTGGGGGGCAGTTCTTC
size: .; D: .; J: TRBJ2-4; V: TRBV15; CDR3: CATSRDHGTAKNIQYF; DNA: TGTGCCACCAGCAGAGATCATGGGACAGCCAAAAACATTCAGTACTTC
size: .; D: .; J: TRBJ1-2; V: TRBV6-5; CDR3: CASSPRRAPNYGYTF; DNA: TGTGCCAGCAGTCCCAGGAGGGCGCCTAACTATGGCTACACCTTC
size: .; D: .; J: TRBJ2-3; V: TRBV14; CDR3: CASSHGTGGARDTQYF; DNA: TGTGCCAGCAGCCATGGGACCGGAGGAGCGCGAGATACGCAGTATTTT
size: .; D: .; J: TRBJ2-7; V: TRBV3-1; CDR3: CASSLGPEASEQYF; DNA: TGTGCCAGCAGCCTGGGGCCCGAAGCCTCCGAGCAGTACTTC
size: once; D: .; J: TRBJ2-7; V: TRBV2; CDR3: CASSESSAAYEQYF; DNA: TGTGCCAGCAGTGAGTCTAGCGCTGCCTACGAGCAGTACTTC